This paragraph reports one TCR beta chain. What it recognizes is unknown. Other DNA sequences within the sample encode an identical CDR3. This record belongs to a study of shared clonotypes between healthy human individuals. Across the study: Plates per donor: three CD4 naive, three CD4 memory, two CD8 naive, one CD8 memory.

The study's findings and limits: Naive subsets usually exceeded memory subsets in estimated richness.

The CDR3 totals 14 residues. Germline-derived CDR1 and CDR2 are SGHRS and YFSETQ. V was clipped by 1 base and J by 4 bases, with 11 bases between them. Sequenced by immunoSEQ multiplex PCR; TCRdb stores in-frame clones only, minus some. The sample carries roughly 1,500,000 clones, around 98% recorded once. The sequence came from a man under 40 in good health. The rearrangement links TRBV5-1 to TRBJ2-5; D perhaps matches TRBD1 (5 bases). The sample was naive CD4+ T cells sorted from blood. Subset given: CD45RA+ positively selected. CDR3 sequence (DNA): TGCGCCAGCAGCTTGTCCCCAGGGCGAGAGACCCAGTACTTC. This encodes CASSLSPGRETQYF.